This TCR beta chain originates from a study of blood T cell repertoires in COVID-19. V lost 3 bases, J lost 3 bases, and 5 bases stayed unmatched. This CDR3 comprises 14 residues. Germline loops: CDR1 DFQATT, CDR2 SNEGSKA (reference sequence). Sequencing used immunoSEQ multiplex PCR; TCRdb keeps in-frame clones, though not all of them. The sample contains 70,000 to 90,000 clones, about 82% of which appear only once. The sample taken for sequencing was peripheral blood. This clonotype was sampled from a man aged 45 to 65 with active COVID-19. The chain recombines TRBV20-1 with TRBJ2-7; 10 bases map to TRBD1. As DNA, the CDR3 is TGCAGTGCTAGTGCACGGGACAGGGGCTACGAGCAGTACTTC. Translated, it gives CSASARDRGYEQYF.